The sequence of this T cell receptor (beta chain) was determined in a study of blood T cell repertoires in COVID-19. Study context: COVID-19 samples, acute and convalescent, were from the United States, Italy and Spain.

Cohorts were based on clinical histories the participants reported. The junction had 7 bases not matched to a gene; V was cut back by 0 bases and J by 0 bases. Germline CDR1 and CDR2: MGHRA and YSYEKL. The CDR3 is 18 residues long. Original analysis: Amplification of reference gene primers provided the estimated nucleated cell counts. Method: immunoSEQ multiplex PCR; TCRdb's copy keeps in-frame clones and lacks some. V, J and clone size were drawn from that table, and D and trimming were deduced from the DNA. The sample consists of under 400,000 clones, around 87% of them appearing once. The rearrangement joins TRBV4-1 to TRBJ2-4; 8 nucleotides agree with TRBD1. The material sequenced was PBMCs or T cells enriched from blood (not recorded which). This TCR was sampled from a man aged 40-49 years in a cohort exposed to, infected with or recovered from COVID-19 (not recorded which). DNA for the CDR3: TGCGCCAGCAGCCAAGATTCACAGGGGGTGATAGCCAAAAACATTCAGTACTTC. This sequence encodes CASSQDSQGVIAKNIQYF.